These T cell receptor beta chains were read from a single sample in a study of Ad26.COV2.S vaccination and SARS-CoV-2 variants. Repertoires were generated with immunoSEQ multiplex PCR, while TCRdb's copy carries only in-frame clones and drops some. The table includes under 500,000 clones, 92% detected once. The input for sequencing was peripheral blood, taken in a trial of Ad26.COV2.S vaccine versus placebo. These receptor sequences come from a person aged 18-60 years who received the Ad26.COV2.S COVID-19 vaccine or a placebo. CDR3s include the opening cysteine and the closing phenylalanine or tryptophan. The D gene is left open where the match is weak. The size entry is marked missing in some rows and otherwise reads once, few, many or a size class.

cdr3_length	clone_size	d_call	v_call	j_call	cdr3_nt	cdr3_aa
16	NA	NA	TRBV5-6	TRBJ1-4	TGTGCCAGCAGCTCAAACCCGGGACACCATAATGAAAAACTGTTTTTT	CASSSNPGHHNEKLFF
15	NA	NA	TRBV7-9	TRBJ1-1	TGTGCCAGCAGCTTCACGGGTGGGGAGAACACTGAAGCTTTCTTT	CASSFTGGENTEAFF
16	NA	TRBD2	TRBV19	TRBJ2-1	TGTGCCAGTAGTACCCGGGATAGCGGGGGGAACAATGAGCAGTTCTTC	CASSTRDSGGNNEQFF
16	NA	NA	TRBV30	TRBJ2-3	TGTGCCTGGAGAGCTAGGGACGGCTCGCCCTCAGATACGCAGTATTTT	CAWRARDGSPSDTQYF
17	NA	TRBD1	TRBV4-3	TRBJ2-7	TGCGCCAGCAGCCAAGATTTGCTGAACACAGGGGACTACGAGCAGTACTTC	CASSQDLLNTGDYEQYF
14	few	NA	TRBV9	TRBJ1-4	TGTGCCAGCAGCGTAGGGTCAACTAATGAAAAACTGTTTTTT	CASSVGSTNEKLFF
14	NA	NA	TRBV2	TRBJ1-5	TGTGCCAGCAGTGAAACAAGAAACAATCAGCCCCAGCATTTT	CASSETRNNQPQHF
15	NA	NA	TRBV7-9	TRBJ1-2	TGTGCCAGCAGCTTAGCGGTCGGCGCCTGGTATGGCTACACCTTC	CASSLAVGAWYGYTF
16	NA	NA	TRBV6-2/TRBV6-3	TRBJ1-6	TGTGCCAGCAGTTACTCGGGTGAGGGCCGCAATTCACCCCTCCACTTT	CASSYSGEGRNSPLHF
13	NA	NA	TRBV19	TRBJ1-5	TGTGCCAGTAGTATATGGGGTGGCCAGCCCCAGCATTTT	CASSIWGGQPQHF
15	NA	TRBD1	TRBV7-8	TRBJ2-5	TGTGCCAGCAGCCCCGGGACAGATCTAGGGGAGACCCAGTACTTC	CASSPGTDLGETQYF
15	NA	TRBD1	TRBV28	TRBJ2-1	TGTGCCAGCAGGGGAAACAGGGGATCCCACAATGAGCAGTTCTTC	CASRGNRGSHNEQFF
14	NA	NA	TRBV10-3	TRBJ2-7	TGTGCCATCAGTCCCGAACAGGTCTACTACGAGCAGTACTTC	CAISPEQVYYEQYF
15	NA	TRBD1	TRBV6-1	TRBJ1-1	TGTGCCAGCAGTGAAGCGAGGGGGCCGGACACTGAAGCTTTCTTT	CASSEARGPDTEAFF
13	NA	TRBD1	TRBV15	TRBJ2-2	TGTGCCACGGCACAGGGGCGGACCGGGGAGCTGTTTTTT	CATAQGRTGELFF
14	once	NA	TRBV7-2	TRBJ2-2	TGTGCCAGCAGCTTAGGGGGGCCTACCGGGGAGCTGTTTTTT	CASSLGGPTGELFF